This is a list of T cell receptor beta chains from one sample in a study of T cell changes during pregnancy in multiple sclerosis. Some clones are missing from TCRdb's copy, which holds only in-frame ones; the method was immunoSEQ multiplex PCR. Of roughly 70,000 clones listed, 85% to 95% are singletons. Here the sequenced sample was peripheral blood, taken before pregnancy. These receptors all stem from a female donor with multiple sclerosis, enrolled in a pregnancy study. CDR3s include the opening cysteine and the closing phenylalanine or tryptophan. D genes are given only for firm matches. Some rows mark clone size as missing; the rest say once, few, many or name a class of expanded clone.

D,V,J,size,CDR3,DNA
NA,TRBV18,TRBJ1-4,NA,CASSGAGVGEKLFF,TGTGCCAGCTCCGGCGCGGGGGTCGGTGAAAAACTGTTTTTT
TRBD2,TRBV29-1,TRBJ2-1,NA,CSVEPPGTSEYNEQFF,TGCAGCGTTGAACCTCCCGGGACTAGCGAGTACAATGAGCAGTTCTTC
NA,TRBV7-3,TRBJ2-7,NA,CASSEQHSYEQYF,TGTGCCAGCAGTGAACAGCATTCCTACGAGCAGTACTTC
TRBD1,TRBV27,TRBJ2-3,NA,CASSSTGQGDDTQYF,TGTGCCAGCAGTTCCACGGGACAGGGGGACGATACGCAGTATTTT
NA,TRBV10-2,TRBJ2-1,NA,CASRKRGTNNNEQFF,TGCGCCAGCAGAAAAAGGGGGACCAATAACAATGAGCAGTTCTTC
NA,TRBV27,TRBJ2-2,NA,CASSRSPGRDTGELFF,TGTGCCAGCAGCCGGTCCCCAGGGCGCGACACCGGGGAGCTGTTTTTT
TRBD1,TRBV18,TRBJ2-1,NA,CASSPGTGAPYNEQFF,TGTGCCAGCTCACCTGGGACAGGGGCGCCCTACAATGAGCAGTTCTTC
TRBD2,TRBV27,TRBJ2-7,NA,CASSLGGGGHYEQYF,TGTGCCAGCAGTTTAGGCGGGGGAGGGCACTACGAGCAGTACTTC
NA,TRBV7-2,TRBJ2-1,NA,CASSLVGSNEQFF,TGTGCCAGCAGCTTAGTCGGGAGCAATGAGCAGTTCTTC
TRBD2,TRBV7-7,TRBJ2-5,NA,CASSLGTSGIGETQYF,TGTGCTAGCAGCTTAGGGACTAGCGGGATAGGTGAGACCCAGTACTTC
TRBD1,TRBV4-3,TRBJ2-6,few,CASSQAGGSGANVLTF,TGCGCCAGCAGCCAAGCAGGGGGCTCTGGGGCCAACGTCCTGACTTTC
NA,TRBV29-1,TRBJ2-7,NA,CSVEGPGATYEQYF,TGCAGCGTTGAAGGCCCTGGGGCGACCTACGAGCAGTACTTC
TRBD2,TRBV7-2,TRBJ2-1,NA,CASSRTSGYYNEQFF,TGTGCCAGCAGCCGGACTAGCGGTTACTACAATGAGCAGTTCTTC
NA,TRBV21-1,TRBJ2-7,NA,CASSSRQGWSGEQYF,TGTGCCAGCAGCAGTAGACAGGGCTGGTCGGGCGAGCAGTACTTC
NA,TRBV7-6,TRBJ1-1,NA,CASSLSGVLNTEAFF,TGTGCCAGCAGCTTGTCAGGGGTTTTGAACACTGAAGCTTTCTTT
TRBD2,TRBV25-1,TRBJ2-1,NA,CASDPGLAGNNEQFF,TGTGCCAGCGACCCCGGACTAGCGGGCAACAATGAGCAGTTCTTC
TRBD2,TRBV10-3,TRBJ2-7,NA,CAISESTSGYEQYF,TGTGCCATCAGTGAGTCGACTAGCGGCTACGAGCAGTACTTC
NA,TRBV5-1,TRBJ1-6,NA,CASSDSAGNSPLHF,TGCGCCAGCAGCGACTCCGCTGGGAATTCACCCCTCCACTTT
TRBD2,TRBV6-5,TRBJ2-1,NA,CASSYEGGRSYNEQFF,TGTGCCAGCAGTTACGAGGGCGGGAGGTCCTACAATGAGCAGTTCTTC
NA,TRBV2,TRBJ2-1,NA,CASDKAVEQFF,TGTGCCAGCGACAAGGCAGTTGAGCAGTTCTTC
NA,TRBV28,TRBJ1-2,NA,CASSPQIDGYGYTF,TGTGCCAGCAGTCCCCAGATCGATGGCTATGGCTACACCTTC
TRBD1,TRBV6-5,TRBJ1-1,NA,CASSYGQGEAFF,TGTGCCAGCAGTTACGGACAGGGGGAAGCTTTCTTT
TRBD2,TRBV2,TRBJ2-7,NA,CASRTSGVYEQYF,TGTGCCAGCAGGACTAGCGGGGTGTACGAGCAGTACTTC
TRBD2,TRBV5-1,TRBJ2-5,NA,CASSFGLAGGRIREETQYF,TGCGCCAGCAGCTTTGGACTAGCGGGAGGACGAATCCGGGAAGAGACCCAGTACTTC
NA,TRBV10-3,TRBJ1-4,NA,CAISEGQYRATNEKLFF,TGTGCCATCAGTGAGGGACAGTACCGTGCAACTAATGAAAAACTGTTTTTT
TRBD2,TRBV7-9,TRBJ2-1,NA,CASSTRPSGRDQSNEQFF,TGTGCCAGCAGCACAAGGCCTAGCGGGAGAGACCAATCCAATGAGCAGTTCTTC
NA,TRBV10-3,TRBJ2-3,NA,CAISDKRNTDTQYF,TGTGCCATCAGTGATAAGCGGAACACAGATACGCAGTATTTT
TRBD2,TRBV18,TRBJ2-4,NA,CASSPPTSGLAKNIQYF,TGTGCCAGCTCACCACCGACTAGCGGTCTAGCCAAAAACATTCAGTACTTC
TRBD2,TRBV11-3,TRBJ2-1,NA,CASSSPGLAGGPVDEQFF,TGTGCCAGCAGCTCCCCGGGACTAGCGGGAGGGCCGGTCGATGAGCAGTTCTTC
TRBD2,TRBV5-1,TRBJ2-3,NA,CASSLTSGPSTDTQYF,TGCGCCAGCAGCCTTACTAGCGGTCCTAGCACAGATACGCAGTATTTT
NA,TRBV7-6,TRBJ2-2,NA,CASSLGGNTGELFF,TGTGCCAGCAGCTTAGGCGGAAACACCGGGGAGCTGTTTTTT
TRBD2,TRBV7-6,TRBJ2-5,NA,CASSSRLAFETQYF,TGTGCCAGCAGCTCGAGACTAGCGTTTGAGACCCAGTACTTC
TRBD2,TRBV6-8,TRBJ2-7,NA,CASSYSPIPGLAEPLSYEQYF,TGTGCCAGCAGTTACTCGCCTATACCGGGACTAGCGGAGCCTCTCTCCTACGAGCAGTACTTC
TRBD1,TRBV6-1,TRBJ1-1,few,CASNTGVNTEAFF,TGTGCCAGTAATACAGGGGTGAACACTGAAGCTTTCTTT
TRBD2,TRBV5-1,TRBJ2-7,once,CASSLELAGLSREQYF,TGCGCCAGCAGCTTGGAGTTAGCGGGCCTTAGCCGTGAGCAGTACTTC
TRBD2,TRBV29-1,TRBJ2-3,NA,CSVAGTSGSLSDTQYF,TGCAGCGTGGCCGGGACTAGCGGGAGCTTGTCAGATACGCAGTATTTT
NA,TRBV18,TRBJ1-1,NA,CASSPLPTLNTEAFF,TGTGCCAGCTCACCACTCCCTACCTTGAACACTGAAGCTTTCTTT
TRBD1,TRBV11-2,TRBJ2-7,once,CASSLDTAGGSYEQYF,TGTGCCAGCAGCTTAGATACGGCAGGGGGCTCCTACGAGCAGTACTTC
NA,TRBV7-2,TRBJ2-1,NA,CASRSRWNEQFF,TGTGCCAGCAGATCCAGGTGGAATGAGCAGTTCTTC
TRBD2,TRBV7-2,TRBJ2-1,NA,CASSLRGTSGKNEQFF,TGTGCCAGCAGCTTGAGAGGGACTAGCGGGAAGAATGAGCAGTTCTTC